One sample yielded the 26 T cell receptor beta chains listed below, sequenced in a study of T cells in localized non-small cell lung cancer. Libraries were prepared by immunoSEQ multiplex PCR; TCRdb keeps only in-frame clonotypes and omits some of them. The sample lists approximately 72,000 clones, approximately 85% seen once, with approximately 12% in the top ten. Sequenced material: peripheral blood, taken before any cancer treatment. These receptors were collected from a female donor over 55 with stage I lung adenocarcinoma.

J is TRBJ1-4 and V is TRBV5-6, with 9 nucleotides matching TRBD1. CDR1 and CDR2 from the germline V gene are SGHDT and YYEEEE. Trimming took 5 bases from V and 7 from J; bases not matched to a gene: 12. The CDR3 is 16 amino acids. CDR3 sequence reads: CASSQGGTGLREKLFF. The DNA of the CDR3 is TGTGCCAGCAGTCAAGGCGGGACAGGGTTGCGTGAAAAACTGTTTTTT. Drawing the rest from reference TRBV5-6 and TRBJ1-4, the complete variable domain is DAGVTQSPTHLIKTRGQQVTLRCSPKSGHDTVSWYQQALGQGPQFIFQYYEEEERQRGNFPDRFSGHQFPNYSSELNVNALLLGDSALYLCASSQGGTGLREKLFFGSGTQLSVL.

The DNA of the CDR3 is TGTGCCAGCAGGGGACAGGGAGGCGCCTATGGCTACACCTTC. This gives the protein CASRGQGGAYGYTF. The chain has TRBV6-5 and TRBJ1-2; TRBD1 matches 9 bases. The J segment lost 4 bases and the V segment lost 6 bases, leaving 6 bases of the junction unmatched. CDR3 size: 14 residues. Germline assignment: CDR1 MNHEY and CDR2 SVGAGI.

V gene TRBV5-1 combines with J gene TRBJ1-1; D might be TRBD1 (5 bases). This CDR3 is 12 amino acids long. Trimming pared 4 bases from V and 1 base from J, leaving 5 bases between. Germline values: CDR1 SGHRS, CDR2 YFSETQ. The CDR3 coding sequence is TGCGCCAGCAGCGACAGGAACACTGAAGCTTTCTTT. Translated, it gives CASSDRNTEAFF. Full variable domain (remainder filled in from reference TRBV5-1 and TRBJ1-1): KAGVTQTPRYLIKTRGQQVTLSCSPISGHRSVSWYQQTPGQGLQFLFEYFSETQRNKGNFPGRFSGRQFSNSRSEMNVSTLELGDSALYLCASSDRNTEAFFGQGTRLTVV.

Written as DNA, the CDR3 is TGTGCCATCAGTGAGGTCGGTAGCGGGAGCTACGAGCAGTACTTC. Amino acid sequence: CAISEVGSGSYEQYF. This chain uses TRBV10-3 with TRBJ2-7, with 9 bases identical to TRBD2. The CDR3 contains 15 residues. The trim removed 2 bases at V and 3 bases at J, leaving 5 bases unmatched. Germline V lookup: CDR1 ENHRY, CDR2 SYGVKD.

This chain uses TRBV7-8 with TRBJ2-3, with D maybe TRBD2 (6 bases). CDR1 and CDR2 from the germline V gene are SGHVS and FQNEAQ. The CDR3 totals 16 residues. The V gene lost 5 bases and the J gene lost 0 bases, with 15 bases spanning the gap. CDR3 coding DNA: TGTGCCAGCAGCACAATTAGCGGACCAAGCACAGATACGCAGTATTTT. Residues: CASSTISGPSTDTQYF.

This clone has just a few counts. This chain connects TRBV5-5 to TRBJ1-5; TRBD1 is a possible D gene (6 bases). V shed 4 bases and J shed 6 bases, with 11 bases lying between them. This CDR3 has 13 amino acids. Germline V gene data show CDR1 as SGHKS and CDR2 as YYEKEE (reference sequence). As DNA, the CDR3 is TGTGCCAGCAGCATTACAGGGACTCAGCCCCAGCATTTT. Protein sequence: CASSITGTQPQHF.

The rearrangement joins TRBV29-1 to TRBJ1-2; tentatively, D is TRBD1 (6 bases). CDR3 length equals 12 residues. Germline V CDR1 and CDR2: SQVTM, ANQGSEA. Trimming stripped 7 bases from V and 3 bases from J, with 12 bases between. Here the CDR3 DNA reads TGCAGCGCCAGGGGAGTGGACTATGGCTACACCTTC. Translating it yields CSARGVDYGYTF. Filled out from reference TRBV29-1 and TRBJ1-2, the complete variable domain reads SAVISQKPSRDICQRGTSLTIQCQVDSQVTMMFWYRQQPGQSLTLIATANQGSEATYESGFVIDKFPISRPNLTFSTLTVSNMSPEDSSIYLCSARGVDYGYTFGSGTRLTVV.

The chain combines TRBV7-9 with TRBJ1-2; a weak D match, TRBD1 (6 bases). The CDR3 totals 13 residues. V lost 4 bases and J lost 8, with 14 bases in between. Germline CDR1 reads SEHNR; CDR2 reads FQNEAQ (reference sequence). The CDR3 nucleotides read TGTGCCAGCAGCTCCGTCGAGGGGGTGGGCTACACCTTC. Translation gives CASSSVEGVGYTF.

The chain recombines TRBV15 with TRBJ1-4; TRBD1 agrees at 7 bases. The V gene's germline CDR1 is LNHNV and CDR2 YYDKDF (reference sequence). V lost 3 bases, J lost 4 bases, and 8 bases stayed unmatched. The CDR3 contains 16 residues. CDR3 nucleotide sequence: TGTGCCACCAGCAGTAGTGGGGACAGAGATAATGAAAAACTGTTTTTT. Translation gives CATSSSGDRDNEKLFF.

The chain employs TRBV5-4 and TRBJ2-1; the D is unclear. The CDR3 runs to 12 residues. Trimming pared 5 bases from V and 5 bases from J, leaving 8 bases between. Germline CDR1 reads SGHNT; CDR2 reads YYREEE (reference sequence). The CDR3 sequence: CASREPNNEQFF. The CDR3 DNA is TGTGCCAGCAGGGAACCGAACAATGAGCAGTTCTTC.

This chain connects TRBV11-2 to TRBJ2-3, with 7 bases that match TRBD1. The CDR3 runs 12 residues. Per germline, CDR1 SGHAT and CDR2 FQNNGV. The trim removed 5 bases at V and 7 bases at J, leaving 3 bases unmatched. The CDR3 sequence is CASSPRGYTQYF. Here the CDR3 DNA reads TGTGCCAGCAGCCCCAGGGGGTATACGCAGTATTTT.

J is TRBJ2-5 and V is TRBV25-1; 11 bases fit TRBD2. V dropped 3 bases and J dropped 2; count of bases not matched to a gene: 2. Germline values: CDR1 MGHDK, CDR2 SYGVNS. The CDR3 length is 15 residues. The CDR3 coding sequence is TGTGCCAGCAGTGACGGGACTAGCGGACAAGAGACCCAGTACTTC. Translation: CASSDGTSGQETQYF.

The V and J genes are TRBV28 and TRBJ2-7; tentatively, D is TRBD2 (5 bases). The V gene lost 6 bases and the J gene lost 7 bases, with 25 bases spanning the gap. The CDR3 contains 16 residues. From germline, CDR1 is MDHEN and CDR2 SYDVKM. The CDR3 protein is CASRPGKRGPPREQYF. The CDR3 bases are TGTGCCAGCAGGCCCGGGAAGCGCGGCCCACCGCGGGAGCAGTACTTC. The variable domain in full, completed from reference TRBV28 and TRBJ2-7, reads DVKVTQSSRYLVKRTGEKVFLECVQDMDHENMFWYRQDPGLGLRLIYFSYDVKMKEKGDIPEGYSVSREKKERFSLILESASTNQTSMYLCASRPGKRGPPREQYFGPGTRLTVT.

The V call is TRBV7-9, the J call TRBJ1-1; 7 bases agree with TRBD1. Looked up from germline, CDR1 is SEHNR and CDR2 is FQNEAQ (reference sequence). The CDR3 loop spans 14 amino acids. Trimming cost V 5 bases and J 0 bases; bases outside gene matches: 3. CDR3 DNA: TGTGCCAGCAGCGCGACAGGGATGAACACTGAAGCTTTCTTT. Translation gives CASSATGMNTEAFF.

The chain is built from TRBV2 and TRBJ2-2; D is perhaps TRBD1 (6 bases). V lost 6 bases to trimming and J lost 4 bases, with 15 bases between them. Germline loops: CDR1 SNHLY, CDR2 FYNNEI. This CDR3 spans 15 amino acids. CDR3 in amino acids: CASSSVRGLTGELFF. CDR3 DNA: TGTGCCAGCAGCTCCGTCAGGGGCCTCACCGGGGAGCTGTTTTTT.

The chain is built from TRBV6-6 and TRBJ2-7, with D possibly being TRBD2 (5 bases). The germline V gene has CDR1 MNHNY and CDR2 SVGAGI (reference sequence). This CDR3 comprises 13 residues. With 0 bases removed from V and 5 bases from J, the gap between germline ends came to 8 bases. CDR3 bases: TGTGCCAGCAGTTACTCGGACGGGAACGAGCAGTACTTC. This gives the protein CASSYSDGNEQYF.

CDR3 sequence: CASSFRGTGSTDTQYF. CDR3 DNA: TGTGCCAGCAGCTTTAGGGGGACAGGGAGCACAGATACGCAGTATTTT. This chain connects TRBV7-9 to TRBJ2-3; 9 bases are shared with TRBD1. In germline, CDR1 is SEHNR, CDR2 FQNEAQ (reference sequence). V was clipped by 3 bases and J by 0 bases; unmatched bases: 4. The CDR3 totals 16 residues. The full variable domain, rest sourced from reference TRBV7-9 and TRBJ2-3, is DTGVSQNPRHKITKRGQNVTFRCDPISEHNRLYWYRQTLGQGPEFLTYFQNEAQLEKSRLLSDRFSAERPKGSFSTLEIQRTEQGDSAMYLCASSFRGTGSTDTQYFGPGTRLTVL.

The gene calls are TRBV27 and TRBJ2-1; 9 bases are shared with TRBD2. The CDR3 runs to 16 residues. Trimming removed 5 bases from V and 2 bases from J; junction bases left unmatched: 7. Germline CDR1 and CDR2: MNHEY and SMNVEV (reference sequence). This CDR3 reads CASSGGAGGTYNEQFF. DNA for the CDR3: TGTGCCAGCAGTGGAGGCGCGGGAGGGACCTACAATGAGCAGTTCTTC.

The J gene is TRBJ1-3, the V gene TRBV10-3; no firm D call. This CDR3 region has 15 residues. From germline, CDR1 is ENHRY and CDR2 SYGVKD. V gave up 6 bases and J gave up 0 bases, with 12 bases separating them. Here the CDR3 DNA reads TGTGCCATCAGCGACCCATCGCCCTCTGGAAACACCATATATTTT. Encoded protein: CAISDPSPSGNTIYF.

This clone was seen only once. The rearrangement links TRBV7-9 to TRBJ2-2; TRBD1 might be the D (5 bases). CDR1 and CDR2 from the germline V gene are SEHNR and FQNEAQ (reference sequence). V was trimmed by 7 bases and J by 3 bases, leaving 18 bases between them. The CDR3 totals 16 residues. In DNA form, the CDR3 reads TGTGCCAGCATCCAGGGTTTTATCCAAGACACCGGGGAGCTGTTTTTT. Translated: CASIQGFIQDTGELFF.

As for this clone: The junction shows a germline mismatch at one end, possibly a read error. The CDR3: CASSLSGRAGNEQFF. CDR3 bases: TGTGCTAGCAGCTTAAGCGGGAGGGCCGGAAATGAGCAGTTCTTC. The V call is TRBV7-7, the J call TRBJ2-1; 10 bases map to TRBD2. Germline lookup yields CDR1 SSHAT and CDR2 FNYEAQ (reference sequence). This CDR3 comprises 15 residues.

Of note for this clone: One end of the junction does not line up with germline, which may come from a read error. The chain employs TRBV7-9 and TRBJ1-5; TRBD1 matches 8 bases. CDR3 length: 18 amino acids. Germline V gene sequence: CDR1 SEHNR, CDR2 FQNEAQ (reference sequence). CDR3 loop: CASSLHLPMAGGNQPQHF. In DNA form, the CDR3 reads TGTGCCAGCAGCTTACATCTTCCTATGGCAGGGGGCAACCAGCCCCAGCATTTT.

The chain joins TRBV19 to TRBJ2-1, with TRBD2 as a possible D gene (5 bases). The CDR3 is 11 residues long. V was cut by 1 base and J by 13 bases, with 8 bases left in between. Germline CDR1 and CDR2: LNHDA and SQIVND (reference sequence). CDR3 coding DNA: TGTGCCAGTAGTATAGGGACTTACCAGTTCTTC. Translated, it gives CASSIGTYQFF.

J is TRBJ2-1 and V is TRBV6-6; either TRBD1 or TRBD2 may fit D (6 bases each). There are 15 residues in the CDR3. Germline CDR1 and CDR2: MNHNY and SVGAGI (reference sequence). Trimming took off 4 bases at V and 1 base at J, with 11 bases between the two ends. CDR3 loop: CASSSTGASYNEQFF. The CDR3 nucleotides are TGTGCCAGCAGTTCTACGGGGGCATCCTACAATGAGCAGTTCTTC.

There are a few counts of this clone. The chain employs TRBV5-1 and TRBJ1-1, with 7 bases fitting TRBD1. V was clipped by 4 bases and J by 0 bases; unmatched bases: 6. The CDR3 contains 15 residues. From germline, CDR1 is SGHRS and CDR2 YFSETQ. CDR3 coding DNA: TGCGCCAGCAGCACACGACAGGGAATGAACACTGAAGCTTTCTTT. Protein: CASSTRQGMNTEAFF.

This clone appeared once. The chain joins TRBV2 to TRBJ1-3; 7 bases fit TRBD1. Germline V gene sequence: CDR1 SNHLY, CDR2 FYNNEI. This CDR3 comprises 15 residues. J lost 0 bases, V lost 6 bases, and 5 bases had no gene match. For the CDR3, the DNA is TGTGCCAGCAGGGACCGGGACAGCTCTGGAAACACCATATATTTT. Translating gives CASRDRDSSGNTIYF.